These 3 T cell receptor beta chains were sequenced from one sample in a study of blood T cell repertoires in COVID-19. The protocol was immunoSEQ multiplex PCR, while the TCRdb copy is restricted to in-frame clones and leaves out a portion. The sample includes around 40,000 clones, roughly 90% seen only once; the top ten take 13% to 15%. The sequenced material came from peripheral blood. All receptors come from a human donor in a cohort sampled during active COVID-19.

V usage is TRBV11-3 and J usage is TRBJ2-1, with 8 nucleotides matching TRBD1. Germline CDR1 is SGHNT and CDR2 is YENEEA. This CDR3 has 16 amino acids. Trimming removed 5 bases from V and 3 bases from J; junction bases left unmatched: 9. The CDR3 region has the DNA TGTGCCAGCAGCCCAGCTGGGACAGGTTTCTACAATGAGCAGTTCTTC. Its translation: CASSPAGTGFYNEQFF.

This clone was observed at least ten times. The chain links TRBV10-3 to TRBJ2-7; 10 bases align to TRBD1. Germline trimming cut 4 bases from V and 5 bases from J; bases unmatched to any gene: 8. The CDR3 has 15 residues. Germline CDR1 ENHRY, CDR2 SYGVKD. CDR3 region: CAISGGTGVGHEQYF. CDR3 bases: TGTGCCATCAGTGGCGGGACAGGGGTTGGCCACGAGCAGTACTTC.

The chain has TRBV5-6 and TRBJ1-1; 11 bases are a match to TRBD1. The CDR3 runs 18 residues. V lost 2 bases, J lost 2 bases, and 11 bases stayed unmatched. Germline V gene sequence: CDR1 SGHDT, CDR2 YYEEEE. CDR3 nucleotide sequence: TGTGCCAGCAGCTTTCGAGGGACAGGGGGAAAACTCAACACTGAAGCTTTCTTT. It codes for CASSFRGTGGKLNTEAFF.